This TCR beta chain was recorded in a study of identical twins. The CDR3 is made up of 10 amino acids. Germline V lookup: CDR1 SGHTA, CDR2 FQGNSA. V dropped 8 bases and J dropped 5 bases, with 5 bases sitting between them. With template switching, a universal primer site was added, and the cDNA carried unique molecular identifiers. A single record per CDR3 protein comes from TCRdb applying MiXCR to the 5' RACE reads. The profile shows about 700,000 distinct CDR3 sequences, 8.6% of them singletons. In the case of this clonotype: Its antigen is undetermined.

Study-wide findings and caveats: Fewer insertions marked abundant cord blood beta clonotypes; young adult naive trended weakly, memory not at all. Out-of-frame TCR alpha sharing in monozygotic twins exceeded recombination model predictions.

Another study also made use of these data, one on yellow fever vaccine responses in identical twins.

The sequenced material came from PBMCs. The TCR comes from a young woman in good health. This chain joins TRBV7-2 and TRBJ2-3; D unresolved. CDR3 sequence (DNA): TGTGCCAGCCTTTTAGATACGCAGTATTTT. Translated, it gives CASLLDTQYF. Looking up the rest from reference TRBV7-2 and TRBJ2-3 gives the full variable domain: GAGVSQSPSNKVTEKGKDVELRCDPISGHTALYWYRQSLGQGLEFLIYFQGNSAPDKSGLPSDRFSAERTGGSVSTLTIQRTQQEDSAVYLCASLLDTQYFGPGTRLTVL.